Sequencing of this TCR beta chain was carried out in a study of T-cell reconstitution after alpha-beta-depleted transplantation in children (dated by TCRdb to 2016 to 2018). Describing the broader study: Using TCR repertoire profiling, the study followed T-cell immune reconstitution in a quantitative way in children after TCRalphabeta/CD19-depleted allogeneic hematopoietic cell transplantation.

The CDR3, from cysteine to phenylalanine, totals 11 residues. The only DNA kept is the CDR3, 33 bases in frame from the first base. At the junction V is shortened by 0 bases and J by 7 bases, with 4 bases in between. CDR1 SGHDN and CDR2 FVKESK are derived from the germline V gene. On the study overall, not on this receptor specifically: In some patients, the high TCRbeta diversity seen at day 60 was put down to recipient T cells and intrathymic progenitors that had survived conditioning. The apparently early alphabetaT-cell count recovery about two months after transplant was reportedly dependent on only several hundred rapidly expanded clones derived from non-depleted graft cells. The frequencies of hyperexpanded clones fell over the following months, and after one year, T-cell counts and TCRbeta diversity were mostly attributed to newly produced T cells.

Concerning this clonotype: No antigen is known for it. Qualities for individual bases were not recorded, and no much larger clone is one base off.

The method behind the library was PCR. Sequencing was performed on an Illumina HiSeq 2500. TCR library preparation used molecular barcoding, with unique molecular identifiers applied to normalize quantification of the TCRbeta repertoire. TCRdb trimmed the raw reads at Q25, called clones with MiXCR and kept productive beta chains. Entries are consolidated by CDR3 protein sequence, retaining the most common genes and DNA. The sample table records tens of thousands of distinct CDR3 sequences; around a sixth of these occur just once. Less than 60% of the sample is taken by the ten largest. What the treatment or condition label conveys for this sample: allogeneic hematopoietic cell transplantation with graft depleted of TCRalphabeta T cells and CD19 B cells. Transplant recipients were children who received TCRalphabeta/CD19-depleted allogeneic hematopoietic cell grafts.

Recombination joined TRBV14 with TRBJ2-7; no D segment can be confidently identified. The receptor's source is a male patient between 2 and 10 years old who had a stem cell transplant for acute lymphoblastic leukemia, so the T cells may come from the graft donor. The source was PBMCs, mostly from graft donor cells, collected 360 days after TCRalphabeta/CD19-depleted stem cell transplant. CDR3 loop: CASSQDGEQYF. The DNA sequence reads TGTGCCAGCAGCCAAGATGGAGAGCAGTACTTC. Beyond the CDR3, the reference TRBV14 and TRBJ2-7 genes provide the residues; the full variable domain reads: EAGVTQFPSHSVIEKGQTVTLRCDPISGHDNLYWYRRVMGKEIKFLLHFVKESKQDESGMPNNRFLAERTGGTYSTLKVQPAELEDSGVYFCASSQDGEQYFGPGTRLTVT.